The next 28 T cell receptor beta chains were all read from a single sample in a study of tumor-infiltrating lymphocytes in primary liver carcinoma (dated by TCRdb to the late 2010s). Instrument on record: Illumina HiSeq 2500. TCRbeta-specific cDNA was reverse-transcribed from about 500 ng total RNA using a constant-region primer and ProtoScript II reverse transcriptase. The TCRbeta libraries were prepared through three rounds of nested multiplex PCR following a slightly modified ARM-PCR procedure. Each of the first two PCR rounds ran for approximately 10 cycles using multiplex TRBV1-TRBV30 forward primers together with a Cbeta reverse primer. TCRdb reprocessed the public reads (quality trimming at Q25 with fastp, clone calling with MiXCR) and kept in-frame beta chains. Every entry covers one CDR3 protein and lists the most common genes and DNA from its rows. Recorded for this sample are 190,000 or so distinct CDR3 sequences; about 65% of them occurred a single time. The top ten hold 6% to 8.5% of the sample.

Blood RNA was extracted from unsorted whole blood with TRIzol reagent; germline DNA came from the DNeasy Blood & Tissue kit. Sample: peripheral blood. These TCRs come from an older woman with primary liver carcinoma and hepatitis B virus infection.

In this sample, this clonotype turned up once. A much bigger clone sits one base away, suggesting this may be a read error. The CDR3 sequence: CASSQDGWGSYEQHF. DNA of the CDR3: TGTGCCAGCAGCCAAGACGGGTGGGGGTCCTACGAGCAGCACTTC. The rearrangement uses TRBV4-2 and TRBJ2-7; the D call may be TRBD1 or TRBD2 (5 bases each). Germline lookup yields CDR1 LGHNA and CDR2 YNFKEQ. The CDR3 is 15 amino acids.

Of note for this clonotype: The junction departs from the called germline gene at one end, perhaps through a read error. V usage is TRBV11-2 and J usage is TRBJ2-3; no clear D. The CDR3 runs to 15 residues. CDR1 and CDR2 from the germline V gene are SGHAT and FQNNGV. The CDR3 region has the DNA TGTGCCAGCAGCTTAGAAGGTAGCAAGGCAGATACGCAATATTTT. As protein: CASSLEGSKADTQYF.

This clonotype has a count of ten or more. The V gene is TRBV5-4, the J gene TRBJ1-1, with D perhaps TRBD1 (6 bases). Germline CDR1 reads SGHNT; CDR2 reads YYREEE (reference sequence). Trimming pared 0 bases from V and 1 base from J, leaving 10 bases between. CDR3 length equals 15 residues. This CDR3 reads CASSLGGGKNTEAFF. The CDR3 coding sequence is TGTGCCAGCAGCTTGGGGGGGGGCAAGAACACTGAAGCTTTCTTT.

Concerning this clonotype: At one end the junction does not follow the germline gene, possibly because of a read error. The V call is TRBV11-2, the J call TRBJ1-4, with D possibly being TRBD1 (5 bases). CDR1 is SGHAT, CDR2 FQNNGV, per germline. The CDR3 has 16 residues. The CDR3, as DNA: TGTGCCGGCAGCCCCGGGTGGGGGACAACTAATGAAAAACTGTTTTTT. Translated: CAGSPGWGTTNEKLFF.

The rearrangement joins TRBV29-1 to TRBJ2-5; D is uncertain. The CDR3 is 12 amino acids. CDR1 and CDR2 from the germline V gene are SQVTM and ANQGSEA. The CDR3 reads CNVDGSGETQYF. The CDR3 bases are TGCAATGTTGACGGATCTGGGGAGACCCAGTACTTC. Using reference TRBV29-1 and TRBJ2-5 for the parts outside the CDR3, the full variable domain is SAVISQKPSRDICQRGTSLTIQCQVDSQVTMMFWYRQQPGQSLTLIATANQGSEATYESGFVIDKFPISRPNLTFSTLTVSNMSPEDSSIYLCNVDGSGETQYFGPGTRLLVL.

Details on this clonotype: A clone one base away is much larger, so this may be a read error. J is TRBJ2-1 and V is TRBV5-6, with TRBD1 matching over 9 bases. Germline assignment: CDR1 SGHDT and CDR2 YYEEEE. The CDR3 has 18 residues. V shed 4 bases and J 5 bases; nucleotides not matched to a gene: 16. The CDR3 here is CASSPEYSTGGENNEQFF. CDR3 in DNA: TGTGCCAGCAGCCCCGAATATTCTACAGGGGGCGAAAACAATGAGCAGTTCTTC.

The table lists this clonotype with many counts. This chain connects TRBV6-5 to TRBJ1-6; D call uncertain. The CDR3 extends over 17 amino acids. Germline CDR1 MNHEY, CDR2 SVGAGI. V lost 5 bases and J lost 13, with 27 bases in between. The CDR3 reads CASSGEPTGPRKGPLHF. The DNA of the CDR3 is TGTGCCAGCAGTGGAGAACCAACCGGGCCTCGGAAAGGTCCCCTCCACTTT.

This chain connects TRBV28 to TRBJ2-7; TRBD1 is a possible D gene (5 bases). The CDR3 runs 14 residues. Trimming took off 5 bases at V and 7 bases at J, with 18 bases between the two ends. The germline V gene encodes CDR1 MDHEN and CDR2 SYDVKM. The CDR3 sequence: CASSAQATLVEQYF. Here the CDR3 DNA reads TGTGCCAGCAGTGCACAGGCCACCCTGGTGGAGCAGTACTTC.

This clonotype came up many times. This chain connects TRBV11-1 to TRBJ2-7; D possibly matches TRBD1 or TRBD2 (5 bases each). Per germline, CDR1 SGHAT and CDR2 FQDESV (reference sequence). The CDR3 is made up of 15 amino acids. V lost 4 bases and J lost 1, with 14 bases in between. Here the CDR3 reads CASSSGKGRSYEQYF. CDR3 in DNA: TGTGCCAGCAGCTCGGGTAAGGGGAGATCCTACGAGCAGTACTTC.

With respect to this clonotype: No conserved phenylalanine or tryptophan ends this CDR3, so it is likely a read error. No DNA is shown, since the ends of the CDR3 on it are uncertain; the CDR3 is the one TCRdb lists. This chain joins TRBV30 and TRBJ1-2; the table's D call, TRBD1, was not checked against the DNA. Germline CDR1 is GTSNPN and CDR2 is SVGIG (reference sequence). The CDR3 totals 12 residues, both ends included. The CDR3 protein is CAWSVFGGRDTL.

A remark on this clonotype: A much larger clonotype is one base distant, so this may be a read error. The chain uses TRBV12-3 or TRBV12-4 and TRBJ2-5, with 9 bases fitting TRBD2. The CDR3 sequence is 16 residues long. The ends lost 7 bases at V and 1 base at J; junction bases unmatched: 10. In DNA form, the CDR3 reads TGTGCCAGCATTTCTCGAGCGGGAGGCATCCAAGAGACCCAGTACTTC. It yields the protein CASISRAGGIQETQYF.

Ten or more counts support this clonotype. This sequence joins TRBV29-1 and TRBJ2-3; 7 nucleotides line up with TRBD1. The CDR3 runs 17 residues. V gave up 0 bases and J gave up 2 bases; unmatched junction bases: 11. Germline assignment: CDR1 SQVTM and CDR2 ANQGSEA. The DNA for the CDR3 is TGCAGCGTTGAAGATTCCGGGAAGGGGGCAATCACAGATACGCAGTATTTT. The encoded protein is CSVEDSGKGAITDTQYF.

About this clonotype itself: At one of its ends the junction is not consistent with the germline gene, which may arise from a read error. The chain uses TRBV7-9 and TRBJ1-2, with D hard to call. The V gene's germline CDR1 is SEHNR and CDR2 FQNEAQ (reference sequence). The CDR3 consists of 15 residues. CDR3 sequence: CASSHSTGAAYDYTF. The CDR3 DNA reads TGTGCCAGCAGCCACTCGACGGGCGCGGCATATGACTACACCTTC.

This clonotype has only one observation. The V gene is TRBV19, the J gene TRBJ2-3; 7 nucleotides agree with TRBD2. The CDR3 spans 14 residues. From germline, CDR1 is LNHDA and CDR2 SQIVND (reference sequence). The trim removed 7 bases at V and 4 bases at J, leaving 8 bases unmatched. This CDR3 reads CASTMGRGADTQYF. CDR3 sequence (DNA): TGTGCCAGTACCATGGGACGGGGGGCAGATACGCAGTATTTT.

The V and J genes are TRBV10-3 and TRBJ1-6, with a weak D call TRBD1 (5 bases). Germline V gene lookup returns CDR1 ENHRY and CDR2 SYGVKD. V lost 11 bases, J lost 7 bases, and 15 bases lay in between. This CDR3 is 13 amino acids long. Here the CDR3 DNA reads TGTGCCGCTCTCCGGGACGTAAATTCACCCCTCCACTTT. Amino acids: CAALRDVNSPLHF.

In regard to this clonotype: Likely a read error: the CDR3 ends without its conserved phenylalanine or tryptophan. The chain is built from TRBV7-9 and TRBJ2-7; 12 bases are shared with TRBD2. CDR1 SEHNR and CDR2 FQNEAQ come from the germline V gene (reference sequence). The CDR3 sequence is 15 residues long. The V segment lost 5 bases and the J segment 3 bases; nucleotides outside the gene matches: 5. The CDR3 loop reads CASSPQGLAGYEQYL. The CDR3, as DNA: TGTGCCAGCAGCCCACAGGGACTAGCGGGCTACGAGCAGTACCTC.

The chain couples TRBV7-2 to TRBJ2-1; 9 positions agree with TRBD2. CDR3 length: 15 amino acids. With 5 bases clipped from V and 7 bases from J, the junction kept 9 bases outside the gene matches. Germline V lookup: CDR1 SGHTA, CDR2 FQGNSA. The CDR3 loop is CASSARISGSNEQFF. In DNA form, the CDR3 reads TGTGCCAGCAGCGCCAGGATTAGCGGGAGTAATGAGCAGTTCTTC.

Of note for this clonotype: The CDR3 ends on some other residue instead of the conserved phenylalanine or tryptophan, so this is likely a read error. The genes are TRBV6-5 and TRBJ2-5; no clear D. The V and J ends lost 8 bases and 5 bases respectively, with 15 bases between them. The germline CDR1 and CDR2 sequences are MNHEY and SVGAGI. This CDR3 region has 13 residues. The CDR3 DNA is TGTGCCAGCGGCCCTTTGATGGGTGAGACCCAGTACCTC. Encoded protein: CASGPLMGETQYL.

This clonotype was detected ten times or more. The chain employs TRBV30 and TRBJ1-1; tentatively, D is TRBD1 (5 bases). V was trimmed by 3 bases and J by 8 bases, leaving 19 bases between them. The CDR3 is 14 residues long. Germline CDR1 reads GTSNPN; CDR2 reads SVGIG (reference sequence). The CDR3 reads CAWRFDYPGPEAFF. The CDR3 coding sequence is TGTGCCTGGAGGTTTGACTATCCGGGGCCCGAAGCTTTCTTT.

The V gene is TRBV7-9, the J gene TRBJ2-1; 11 bases are a match to TRBD2. CDR3 size: 15 residues. V was pared by 0 bases and J by 6 bases, with 1 base of the junction left unmatched. From germline, CDR1 is SEHNR and CDR2 FQNEAQ (reference sequence). As DNA, the CDR3 is TGTGCCAGCAGCTTAGCGACTAGCGGGGTCAATGAGCAGTTCTTC. Amino acid sequence: CASSLATSGVNEQFF.

With regard to this clonotype: A read error may account for a junction end that differs from germline. The chain is built from TRBV11-3 and TRBJ2-1; D possibly matches TRBD1 or TRBD2 (5 bases each). Germline CDR1 and CDR2: SGHNT and YENEEA. CDR3 length: 13 amino acids. In DNA form, the CDR3 reads TGTGCCAGCAGTGCCGGGGCCTGCAATGAGCAATTCTTC. It encodes CASSAGACNEQFF.

V usage is TRBV14 and J usage is TRBJ2-5, with D maybe TRBD2 (6 bases). Germline V gene sequence: CDR1 SGHDN, CDR2 FVKESK. The V and J ends lost 0 bases and 3 bases respectively, with 17 bases between them. This CDR3 is built from 17 residues. The CDR3 DNA is TGTGCCAGCAGCCAAGATCAGGTAGCGGACACCAAAGAGACCCAGTACTTC. This translates into CASSQDQVADTKETQYF.

Ten or more counts support this clonotype. The chain joins TRBV12-3 or TRBV12-4 to TRBJ2-4, with 9 bases matching TRBD1. V gave up 2 bases and J gave up 9 bases; unmatched junction bases: 8. This CDR3 spans 15 amino acids. As DNA, the CDR3 is TGTGCCAGCAGTTTACGCGGACAGGGGTCAGGCATTCAGTACTTC. This encodes CASSLRGQGSGIQYF.

A note on this clonotype: A much larger clone differs from this one at a single base, so this may be a read error. The chain links TRBV5-6 to TRBJ2-1; D not certain. CDR3 length: 13 residues. Germline assignment: CDR1 SGHDT and CDR2 YYEEEE. Trimming left V 4 bases short and J 5 bases short, with 10 bases between. The CDR3 region has the DNA TGTGCCAGCAGCCCTCGAGCCGACAATGAGCAGTTCTTC. It yields the protein CASSPRADNEQFF.

This clonotype was counted a single time. It may be a read error: a sequence one base away is much more abundant. This chain uses TRBV4-2 with TRBJ2-3; TRBD1 is a possible D gene (6 bases). The V and J ends lost 4 bases and 0 bases respectively, with 11 bases between them. Germline lookup yields CDR1 LGHNA and CDR2 YNFKEQ. This CDR3 is 15 amino acids long. CDR3 DNA sequence: TGTGCCAGCAGCCTAGGGGGATATAGCACAGATACGCAGTATTTT. It translates to CASSLGGYSTDTQYF.

The gene calls are TRBV11-2 and TRBJ2-3; TRBD2 matches at 8 bases. V shed 7 bases and J 4 bases; nucleotides not matched to a gene: 19. The CDR3 is 18 residues long. The germline CDR1 and CDR2 sequences are SGHAT and FQNNGV. The CDR3 DNA sequence: TGTGCCAGCAACTCCCCCCTTATCGGGACTAGTCATCCAGATACGCAGTATTTT. Translated, it gives CASNSPLIGTSHPDTQYF.

This clonotype came up many times. J is TRBJ1-1 and V is TRBV29-1; TRBD1 matches at 7 bases. Germline loops: CDR1 SQVTM, CDR2 ANQGSEA. J lost 4 bases, V lost 6 bases, and 5 bases had no gene match. This CDR3 is built from 12 residues. CDR3 bases: TGCAGCGTCCTCAGGGGGATCACTGAAGCTTTCTTT. It is translated as CSVLRGITEAFF.

The chain combines TRBV29-1 with TRBJ2-5; D is ambiguous. CDR3 length: 12 residues. Per the germline V gene, CDR1 is SQVTM and CDR2 is ANQGSEA. V lost 6 bases and J 5 bases, leaving 13 bases between the germline ends. The CDR3 region is CSVDGPGETQYF. In DNA, the CDR3 is TGCAGCGTAGACGGACCTGGGGAGACCCAGTACTTC.